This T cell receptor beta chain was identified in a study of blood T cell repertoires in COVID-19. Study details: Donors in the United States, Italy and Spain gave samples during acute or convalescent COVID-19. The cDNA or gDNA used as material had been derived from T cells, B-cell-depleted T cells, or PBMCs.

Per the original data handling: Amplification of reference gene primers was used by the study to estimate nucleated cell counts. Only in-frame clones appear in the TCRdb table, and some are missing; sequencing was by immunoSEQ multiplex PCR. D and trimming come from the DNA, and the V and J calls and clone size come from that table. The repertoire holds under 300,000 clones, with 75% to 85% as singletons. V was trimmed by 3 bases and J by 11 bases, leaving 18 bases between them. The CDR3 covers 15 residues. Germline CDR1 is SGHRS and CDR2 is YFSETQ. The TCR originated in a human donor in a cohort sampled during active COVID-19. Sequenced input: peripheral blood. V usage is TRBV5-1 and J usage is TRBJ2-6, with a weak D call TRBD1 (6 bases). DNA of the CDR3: TGCGCCAGCAGCTCGGATGCAGGGGTATTCGACGTCCTGACTTTC. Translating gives CASSSDAGVFDVLTF. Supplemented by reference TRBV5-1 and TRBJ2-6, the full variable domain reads KAGVTQTPRYLIKTRGQQVTLSCSPISGHRSVSWYQQTPGQGLQFLFEYFSETQRNKGNFPGRFSGRQFSNSRSEMNVSTLELGDSALYLCASSSDAGVFDVLTFGAGSRLTVL.